Shown below are 15 T cell receptor beta chains from a single sample sequenced in a study of blood T cell repertoires in COVID-19. Clones were read by immunoSEQ multiplex PCR, and TCRdb kept only the in-frame ones, dropping some. The data hold about 480,000 clones, with roughly 89% observed a single time. Sequenced material: peripheral blood. These receptors were obtained from a man between 18 and 29 years old with COVID-19, enrolled during active disease.

This chain joins TRBV19 and TRBJ2-7; 7 bases are shared with TRBD1. Losses at the gene ends were 4 bases for V and 2 bases for J; bases not matched to a gene: 2. The germline gives CDR1 LNHDA, CDR2 SQIVND (reference sequence). The CDR3 sequence is 13 residues long. This CDR3 reads CASSRGQTYEQYF. CDR3 nucleotide sequence: TGTGCCAGTAGTAGGGGACAGACCTACGAGCAGTACTTC. The whole variable domain, remainder taken from reference TRBV19 and TRBJ2-7, is DGGITQSPKYLFRKEGQNVTLSCEQNLNHDAMYWYRQDPGQGLRLIYYSQIVNDFQKGDIAEGYSVSREKKESFPLTVTSAQKNPTAFYLCASSRGQTYEQYFGPGTRLTVT.

This clone was seen a handful of times. J is TRBJ1-1 and V is TRBV6-1; no clear D gene. This CDR3 contains 15 residues. V was clipped by 0 bases and J by 3 bases, with 11 bases between them. The germline gives CDR1 MNHNS, CDR2 SASEGT. The CDR3 DNA reads as TGTGCCAGCAGTGAAGCCCCCCGTTCGGACACTGAAGCTTTCTTT. It codes for CASSEAPRSDTEAFF.

CDR3 sequence: CATSGGDRGKDEQFF. In DNA, the CDR3 is TGTGCCACCAGTGGTGGCGACAGGGGAAAAGATGAGCAGTTCTTC. The chain employs TRBV24-1 and TRBJ2-1; TRBD1 aligns across 8 bases. The CDR3 loop spans 15 amino acids. The V gene's germline CDR1 is KGHDR and CDR2 SFDVKD. V trimming: 5 bases; J trimming: 8 bases; junction bases outside the gene matches: 10.

V gene TRBV5-6 combines with J gene TRBJ1-5, with 7 positions matching TRBD1. There are 14 residues in the CDR3. Germline assignment: CDR1 SGHDT and CDR2 YYEEEE. The J segment lost 5 bases and the V segment lost 2 bases, leaving 4 bases of the junction unmatched. The CDR3 bases are TGTGCCAGCAGCTTCCAGGGGGGAGATCAGCCCCAGCATTTT. Protein sequence: CASSFQGGDQPQHF.

This clone was counted once. The V call is TRBV6-6, the J call TRBJ2-5, with 9 bases fitting TRBD1. Per the germline V gene, CDR1 is MNHNY and CDR2 is SVGAGI (reference sequence). The J segment lost 6 bases and the V segment lost 6 bases, leaving 14 bases of the junction unmatched. This CDR3 comprises 16 residues. CDR3 residues: CASSFTSGQGMQTQYF. Here the CDR3 DNA reads TGTGCCAGCAGCTTTACGTCTGGACAGGGGATGCAGACCCAGTACTTC.

The genes are TRBV30 and TRBJ2-2; D unresolved. The CDR3 runs 11 residues. V was trimmed by 2 bases and J by 6 bases, leaving 4 bases between them. CDR1 and CDR2 (germline): GTSNPN, SVGIG (reference sequence). This CDR3 reads CAWSPPGELFF. In DNA, the CDR3 is TGTGCCTGGAGTCCTCCCGGGGAGCTGTTTTTT. Full variable domain (remainder filled in from reference TRBV30 and TRBJ2-2): SQTIHQWPATLVQPVGSPLSLECTVEGTSNPNLYWYRQAAGRGLQLLFYSVGIGQISSEVPQNLSASRPQDRQFILSSKKLLLSDSGFYLCAWSPPGELFFGEGSRLTVL.

V usage is TRBV27 and J usage is TRBJ1-2; D remains ambiguous. CDR1 is MNHEY and CDR2 is SMNVEV in the germline V gene (reference sequence). CDR3 size: 13 residues. V lost 3 bases, J lost 6 bases, and 11 bases lay in between. The CDR3 is CASSFRAGDGYTF. The DNA for the CDR3 is TGTGCCAGCAGTTTTAGGGCCGGGGATGGCTACACCTTC.

This chain uses TRBV27 with TRBJ1-4, with 7 nucleotides matching TRBD1. The CDR3 is 16 amino acids. Unmatched junction bases numbered 14, after V lost 3 bases and J lost 10 bases. Germline values: CDR1 MNHEY, CDR2 SMNVEV (reference sequence). CDR3 sequence: CASSLRQGNFGGKLFF. CDR3 DNA sequence: TGTGCCAGCAGTTTGAGACAGGGTAATTTCGGAGGAAAACTGTTTTTT. The whole variable domain, remainder taken from reference TRBV27 and TRBJ1-4, is EAQVTQNPRYLITVTGKKLTVTCSQNMNHEYMSWYRQDPGLGLRQIYYSMNVEVTDKGDVPEGYKVSRKEKRNFPLILESPSPNQTSLYFCASSLRQGNFGGKLFFGSGTQLSVL.

V is TRBV6-6 and J is TRBJ1-3, with D uncertain. The CDR3 sequence is 13 residues long. Germline V gives CDR1 MNHNY, CDR2 SVGAGI (reference sequence). The CDR3 sequence: CASRTYSGNTIYF. The CDR3 DNA reads as TGTGCGTCTAGGACTTACTCTGGAAACACCATATATTTT.

The rearrangement joins TRBV19 to TRBJ2-2, with 7 bases matching TRBD2. Germline trimming cut 4 bases from V and 7 bases from J; bases unmatched to any gene: 9. The CDR3 has 15 residues. The germline V gene encodes CDR1 LNHDA and CDR2 SQIVND (reference sequence). The CDR3 is CASSNLGGRGGELFF. The CDR3 DNA follows: TGTGCCAGTAGTAACCTCGGCGGGAGAGGCGGGGAGCTGTTTTTT.

With respect to this clone: This sample includes further DNA sequences coding for the same CDR3. The chain links TRBV12-3 or TRBV12-4 to TRBJ2-3, with D unresolved. The germline V and J ends were trimmed by 3 bases and 5 bases, with 3 bases remaining between them. CDR3 length equals 11 residues. CDR3 amino acids: CASSFRDTQYF. The CDR3 nucleotides are TGTGCCAGCAGTTTCAGAGATACGCAGTATTTT.

The table lists this clone with a few counts. The rearrangement links TRBV2 to TRBJ2-7; D is undetermined. Germline assignment: CDR1 SNHLY and CDR2 FYNNEI. The CDR3 length is 14 residues. V was trimmed by 2 bases and J by 2 bases, leaving 10 bases between them. The CDR3 sequence: CASSESSGAYEQYF. CDR3 DNA: TGTGCCAGCAGTGAAAGTTCGGGTGCCTACGAGCAGTACTTC.

The rearrangement links TRBV19 to TRBJ2-6, with a tentative D call TRBD1 (5 bases). The length of the CDR3 is 17 residues. Trimming cost V 3 bases and J 3 bases, with 15 bases left between them. The germline V gene encodes CDR1 LNHDA and CDR2 SQIVND (reference sequence). The CDR3 nucleotides are TGTGCCAGTAGTATGGGAACAAGGGGTGGTGGGGCCAACGTCCTGACTTTC. Translation: CASSMGTRGGGANVLTF.

The V and J genes are TRBV7-2 and TRBJ2-5; 11 nucleotides line up with TRBD2. The CDR3 has 18 residues. J was trimmed by 5 bases and V by 0 bases; bases with no gene match: 11. Germline CDR1 is SGHTA and CDR2 is FQGNSA. CDR3 nucleotides: TGTGCCAGCAGCTTAGCGGGGGGACTAGCGGCGGACTGGGAGACCCAGTACTTC. It specifies CASSLAGGLAADWETQYF.

This clone was detected a few times. The V and J genes are TRBV7-8 and TRBJ2-7; D unresolved. The V end lost 6 bases, the J end lost 4 bases, and 13 bases lay between the germline ends. CDR1 and CDR2 from the germline V gene are SGHVS and FQNEAQ. The CDR3 is 13 residues long. The CDR3 DNA follows: TGTGCCAGCAGTGTCAGTTTTGGTTACGAGCAGTACTTC. It is translated as CASSVSFGYEQYF.